The rows below give T cell receptor beta chains drawn from one sample of a study of T-cell reconstitution after alpha-beta-depleted transplantation in children. In TCRdb, the PCR reads were re-called with MiXCR into one record per CDR3 protein. The repertoire has approximately 390,000 distinct CDR3 sequences, 9.5% to 13% of them found once; the top ten carry 4.5% to 7%. Sequenced here: PBMCs from the stem cell graft donor, sampled from the stem cell graft. The receptor source for this set is a human donor who donated a stem cell graft to a child with acute myeloid leukemia. Each CDR3 is given without its conserved first and last residue. Fields, in order: CDR3 length, clone size, V gene, CDR3 protein. Not all rows give a size; the values are once, few, many and, for expanded clones, a class.

>10|many|TRBV12-3/TRBV12-4
ASSAVVDTQY
>16|few|TRBV6-5
ASSYPPLAGANTGELF
>8|many|TRBV29-1
SARDADYT
>16|NA|TRBV5-1
ASSLGTCGRSSYNEQF
>13|NA|TRBV12-3/TRBV12-4
ASSLSPSANTEAF
>12|NA|TRBV20-1
SVRGQGTKETQY
>14|NA|TRBV29-1
SVGDGLSGAKNIQY
>12|NA|TRBV11-2
ASSYAGMSNEQF
>12|NA|TRBV12-3/TRBV12-4
ASSSGGYGTEAF
>11|few|TRBV20-1
SARPPGPLTQY
>16|few|TRBV18
ASSPLSEGGNSGNTIY
>14|few|TRBV20-1
SARDSRWLGRNGYT
>12|many|TRBV12-3/TRBV12-4
ASSLEGAGNEQF
>16|NA|TRBV20-1
SARELAGADLAKNIQY
>11|many|TRBV7-9
ASSHIRAYGYT
>13|few|TRBV4-3
ASSPWAEGQQPQH
>13|NA|TRBV10-2
ASSEVGSSYNEQF
>9|few|TRBV5-1
ASRLQETQY
>15|NA|TRBV5-1
ASSLEGASSSYNEQF
>15|NA|TRBV12-3/TRBV12-4
ASSRRASTPHYNEQF
>12|many|TRBV3-1
ASSPGHGNQPQH
>14|NA|TRBV9
ASSVGAGGNSYEQY
>13|NA|TRBV25-1
ASSERQGPNEKLF
>14|NA|TRBV28
ASSTPSTGSGNTIY
>11|many|TRBV10-2
ASSESEGFGYT
>11|NA|TRBV5-1
ASSSTTNEKLF
>11|many|TRBV5-1
ASSLPGGETQY
>12|few|TRBV7-2
ASTRDPEARGYT
>13|many|TRBV7-2
ASSYRQGFGETQY
>10|many|TRBV9
ASSGTGSEAF
>12|many|TRBV9
ASSVGSVQETQY
>15|NA|TRBV6-2/TRBV6-3
ASSYRTGTGGYNEQF
>11|many|TRBV27
ASSLYLASVQY
>15|NA|TRBV28
ASTPPEGGPDTDTQY
>13|many|TRBV12-3/TRBV12-4
ASSFLGGRGSPLH
>11|many|TRBV20-1
SASRGPGEKLF
>12|NA|TRBV2
ASSEGRDRTEAF
>13|few|TRBV30
AWSSPGQGVYEQY
>10|NA|TRBV20-1
SARASRDTQY
>12|NA|TRBV12-3/TRBV12-4
ASILGSDTGELF
>12|NA|TRBV12-3/TRBV12-4
ASNRDRNTGELF
>13|many|TRBV10-3
AIRRSGGGQETQY
>12|few|TRBV7-9
ASSLGSPPNEAF
>12|few|TRBV20-1
SARAPRETNEQF
>11|NA|TRBV5-1
ASRVTETYEQY
>11|few|TRBV15
ATSRDTNQPQH
>11|few|TRBV10-3
ASGTLNTGELF
>13|many|TRBV9
ASSVGGGSSNEQF
>11|few|TRBV6-5
ASSSQGTSPLH
>14|few|TRBV25-1
ASSDPGQGNTGELF
>13|few|TRBV10-3
AISPAGQGNYGYT
>12|many|TRBV20-1
SASSSGAYNEQF
>13|few|TRBV5-1
ASSLVANMNTEAF
>11|many|TRBV20-1
SAPGTNQETQY
>10|NA|TRBV6-1
ASSETLVEQY
>13|few|TRBV7-3
ASSLAGNTGGEQF
>15|few|TRBV5-1
ASSLEAAGGHYNEQF
>16|NA|TRBV11-2
ASSLTDRGRPNTGELF
>13|few|TRBV7-2
ASSLEYGSIYEQY